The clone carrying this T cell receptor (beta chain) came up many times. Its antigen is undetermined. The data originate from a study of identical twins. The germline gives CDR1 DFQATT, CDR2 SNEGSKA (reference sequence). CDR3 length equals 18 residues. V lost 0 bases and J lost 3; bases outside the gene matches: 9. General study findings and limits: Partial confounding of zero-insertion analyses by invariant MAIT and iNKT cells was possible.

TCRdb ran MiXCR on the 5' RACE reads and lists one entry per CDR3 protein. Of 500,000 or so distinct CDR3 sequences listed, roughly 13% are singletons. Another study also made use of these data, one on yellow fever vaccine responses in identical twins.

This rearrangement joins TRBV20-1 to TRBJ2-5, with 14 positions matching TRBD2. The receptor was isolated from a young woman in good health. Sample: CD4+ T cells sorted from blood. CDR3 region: CSARDLGTSGSPEETQYF. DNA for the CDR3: TGCAGTGCTAGAGATCTGGGGACTAGCGGGAGTCCGGAAGAGACCCAGTACTTC.